One and the same sample provided the 5 T cell receptor beta chains below, sequenced in a study of patients and donors after allogeneic stem cell transplantation. TCRdb reprocessed the RT-PCR reads with MiXCR, giving one entry per CDR3 protein. The sample carries 600 to 800 distinct CDR3 sequences, 1.2% to 1.5% recorded once. The sequenced material came from blood, either unsorted or a sorted T cell fraction (not recorded which). The receptors were gathered from a human donor who was either an allogeneic HSCT recipient or a stem cell or donor lymphocyte infusion donor (not recorded which). It is not recorded whose cells these are; they may come from a transplant donor.

In its sample, this clonotype ranks as large. This chain uses TRBV11-1 with TRBJ2-1; D gene uncertain. Germline-derived CDR1 and CDR2 are SGHAT and FQDESV (reference sequence). The CDR3 has 15 amino acids. V was pared by 7 bases and J by 2 bases, with 15 bases between. CDR3 in DNA: TGTGCCAGCACCGATGGGCTATCCCCCTACAATGAGCAGTTCTTC. Translation gives CASTDGLSPYNEQFF. The whole variable domain, filled in from reference TRBV11-1 and TRBJ2-1, reads EAEVAQSPRYKITEKSQAVAFWCDPISGHATLYWYRQILGQGPELLVQFQDESVVDDSQLPKDRFSAERLKGVDSTLKIQPAELGDSAMYLCASTDGLSPYNEQFFGPGTRLTVL.

This clonotype is large by share. V and J are TRBV7-9 and TRBJ2-7; perhaps TRBD1 as D (5 bases). V was trimmed by 4 bases and J by 1 base, leaving 8 bases between them. The CDR3 length is 13 residues. Germline loops: CDR1 SEHNR, CDR2 FQNEAQ (reference sequence). CDR3: CASSSPGSYEQYF. Written as DNA, the CDR3 is TGTGCCAGCAGCTCGCCAGGGTCCTACGAGCAGTACTTC.

By share of the sample, this clonotype is medium-sized. The chain has TRBV7-4 and TRBJ2-3; D not resolved. This CDR3 is 13 amino acids long. CDR1 and CDR2 (germline): SGHVT, SQSDAQ. Trimming cost V 4 bases and J 4 bases, with 9 bases left between them. The CDR3 nucleotides read TGTGCCAGCAGCTGGATAAGGGCAGATACGCAGTATTTT. This encodes CASSWIRADTQYF.

By proportion, this clonotype is large. V usage is TRBV4-1 and J usage is TRBJ2-3; D unclear. CDR3 length: 13 amino acids. Germline V gene lookup returns CDR1 MGHRA and CDR2 YSYEKL. Trimming shortened V by 1 base and J by 3 bases, and 5 bases separated the two germline ends. The CDR3 here is CASSQVETDTQYF. The CDR3, as DNA: TGCGCCAGCAGCCAAGTGGAGACAGATACGCAGTATTTT.

Relative to its sample, this clonotype is medium-sized. CDR3: CATSPPGGAEGYTF. CDR3 bases: TGTGCCACCAGCCCCCCCGGGGGGGCCGAAGGCTACACCTTC. The chain links TRBV15 to TRBJ1-2; possibly TRBD1 for D (6 bases). Germline CDR1 LNHNV, CDR2 YYDKDF (reference sequence). V dropped 5 bases and J dropped 8 bases, with 18 bases sitting between them. The CDR3 is made up of 14 amino acids.